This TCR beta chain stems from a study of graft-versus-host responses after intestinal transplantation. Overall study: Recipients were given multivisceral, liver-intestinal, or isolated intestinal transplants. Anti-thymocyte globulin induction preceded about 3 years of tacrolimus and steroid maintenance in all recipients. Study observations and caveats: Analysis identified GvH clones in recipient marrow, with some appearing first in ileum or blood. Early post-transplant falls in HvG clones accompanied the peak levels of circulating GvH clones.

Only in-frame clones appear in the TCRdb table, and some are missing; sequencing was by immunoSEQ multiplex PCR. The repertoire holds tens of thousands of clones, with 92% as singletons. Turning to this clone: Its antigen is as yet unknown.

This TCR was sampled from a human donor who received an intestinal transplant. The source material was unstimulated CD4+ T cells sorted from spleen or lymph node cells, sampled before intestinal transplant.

Here the CDR3 DNA reads TGTGCCAGCAGCCAGCCGGGGGTATCGAACACTGAAGCTTTCTTT. Protein product: CASSQPGVSNTEAFF. The chain combines TRBV7-2 with TRBJ1-1; possibly TRBD1 for D (5 bases). Germline loops: CDR1 SGHTA, CDR2 FQGNSA. V was clipped by 5 bases and J by 1 base, with 14 bases between them. The CDR3 covers 15 residues. The complete variable domain, with remaining parts taken from reference TRBV7-2 and TRBJ1-1, reads GAGVSQSPSNKVTEKGKDVELRCDPISGHTALYWYRQSLGQGLEFLIYFQGNSAPDKSGLPSDRFSAERTGGSVSTLTIQRTQQEDSAVYLCASSQPGVSNTEAFFGQGTRLTVV.